The T cell receptor beta chain described here comes from a study of OX40 agonist ivuxolimab in advanced cancers. TCRdb's table, derived via immunoSEQ multiplex PCR, lists solely in-frame clones and lacks some. Among tens of thousands of clones, around 84% were seen once, and the ten largest hold 1.1%. This clonotype was sampled from an adult with an advanced solid tumor such as melanoma, head and neck, liver or kidney cancer. The source material was CD4+ or CD8+ T cells sorted from blood, sampled in a trial of the OX40 agonist ivuxolimab.

The CDR3 loop is CASSIPGRLTEQYF. The CDR3 bases are TGCGCCAGCAGTATCCCGGGACGGCTCACCGAGCAGTACTTC. V usage is TRBV10-2 and J usage is TRBJ2-7; D is tentatively TRBD1 or TRBD2 (5 bases each). CDR3 size: 14 residues. Trimming removed 5 bases from V and 6 bases from J, with 17 bases in between. CDR1 is WSHSY, CDR2 SAAADI, per germline.